The 13 T cell receptor beta chains below were found in one sample sequenced in a study of T cell responses to AZD1222 COVID-19 vaccine. Only in-frame clones appear in the TCRdb table, and some are missing; sequencing was by immunoSEQ multiplex PCR. The sample has 90,000 to 110,000 clones; about nine tenths are singletons. The source material was peripheral blood, sampled on day 0 of AZD1222 vaccination. These receptors were obtained from an adult in good health.

J is TRBJ2-3 and V is TRBV13, with 10 bases matching TRBD2. The CDR3 runs to 12 residues. The germline V gene has CDR1 PRHDT and CDR2 FYEKMQ (reference sequence). V trimming: 4 bases; J trimming: 10 bases; junction bases outside the gene matches: 2. This CDR3 is CASSSGLAAQYF. CDR3 DNA: TGTGCCAGCAGCTCCGGACTAGCGGCGCAGTATTTT.

V gene TRBV27 combines with J gene TRBJ2-1; 9 positions match TRBD1. CDR1 is MNHEY, CDR2 SMNVEV, per germline (reference sequence). This CDR3 region has 19 residues. J was trimmed by 0 bases and V by 4 bases; bases with no gene match: 13. The CDR3 DNA sequence: TGTGCCAGCAGTTGGGGACAGGGACCCTCCTTCTACTCCTACAATGAGCAGTTCTTC. Its protein product is CASSWGQGPSFYSYNEQFF.

The chain combines TRBV6-2 or TRBV6-3 with TRBJ2-7; 7 bases agree with TRBD1. V was pared by 1 base and J by 1 base, with 10 bases of the junction left unmatched. Germline lookup yields CDR1 MNHEY and CDR2 SVGEGT. The CDR3 is 17 amino acids. CDR3 loop: CASSYLGQAPRSYEQYF. For the CDR3, the DNA is TGTGCCAGCAGTTACTTAGGACAGGCTCCTCGTTCCTACGAGCAGTACTTC.

The chain joins TRBV2 to TRBJ1-1; TRBD1 matches 7 bases. The CDR3 covers 14 residues. Germline CDR1 is SNHLY and CDR2 is FYNNEI. V shed 6 bases, J shed 4 bases, and the junction held 8 bases outside the gene matches. CDR3 in amino acids: CASSLQGEGTEAFF. In DNA, the CDR3 is TGTGCCAGCAGCCTCCAGGGGGAAGGCACTGAAGCTTTCTTT.

The rearrangement uses TRBV19 and TRBJ2-7; tentatively, D is TRBD2 (7 bases). Per the germline V gene, CDR1 is LNHDA and CDR2 is SQIVND (reference sequence). The V and J ends lost 3 bases and 0 bases respectively, with 12 bases between them. The CDR3 length is 15 residues. DNA of the CDR3: TGTGCCAGTAGTATGGGAGGGGGGGGCTCCTACGAGCAGTACTTC. It specifies CASSMGGGGSYEQYF.

This sequence joins TRBV18 and TRBJ2-3; D uncertain. CDR3 size: 16 residues. Germline-derived CDR1 and CDR2 are KGHSH and LQKENI. V was trimmed by 0 bases and J by 4 bases, leaving 14 bases between them. The CDR3 DNA reads as TGTGCCAGCTCACCACCTTGGAAAAGTGCGGCAGATACGCAGTATTTT. Translating it yields CASSPPWKSAADTQYF.

V usage is TRBV15 and J usage is TRBJ2-3, with D possibly matching TRBD1 (6 bases). In germline, CDR1 is LNHNV, CDR2 YYDKDF (reference sequence). The CDR3 loop spans 14 amino acids. V was cut by 5 bases and J by 1 base, with 10 bases left in between. For the CDR3, the DNA is TGTGCCACCAGCTGGCGACAGGGCACAGATACGCAGTATTTT. It yields the protein CATSWRQGTDTQYF.

The V gene is TRBV19, the J gene TRBJ1-5; a weak D match, TRBD1 (6 bases). Germline CDR1 is LNHDA and CDR2 is SQIVND (reference sequence). V shed 9 bases and J shed 0 bases, with 15 bases lying between them. This CDR3 is built from 15 residues. The CDR3 is CASGQDSYSNQPQHF. The DNA for the CDR3 is TGTGCCAGCGGCCAGGACAGTTATAGCAATCAGCCCCAGCATTTT.

This chain uses TRBV30 with TRBJ1-2; 7 positions match TRBD1. There are 13 residues in the CDR3. Germline V gives CDR1 GTSNPN, CDR2 SVGIG (reference sequence). The V segment lost 2 bases and the J segment 7 bases; nucleotides outside the gene matches: 7. The CDR3 here is CAWSLKGALGYTF. In nucleotides, the CDR3 is TGTGCCTGGAGTTTAAAGGGGGCGCTTGGCTACACCTTC.

V and J are TRBV18 and TRBJ2-3, with 9 bases that match TRBD2. J gave up 7 bases and V 4 bases, and 9 bases lay outside the gene matches. Germline V gene data show CDR1 as KGHSH and CDR2 as LQKENI. This CDR3 is 15 amino acids long. CDR3 region: CASSRPGLAVNTQYF. In DNA form, the CDR3 reads TGTGCCAGCTCACGGCCGGGACTAGCAGTGAATACGCAGTATTTT.

The rearrangement joins TRBV6-5 to TRBJ2-5, with D uncertain. The CDR3 extends over 15 amino acids. The germline gives CDR1 MNHEY, CDR2 SVGAGI. V lost 0 bases to trimming and J lost 4 bases, with 12 bases between them. This CDR3 reads CASSYSTRVGETQYF. CDR3 DNA sequence: TGTGCCAGCAGTTACTCGACCCGGGTGGGAGAGACCCAGTACTTC.

The chain links TRBV27 to TRBJ2-7, with TRBD1 identical over 8 bases. Germline CDR1 and CDR2: MNHEY and SMNVEV (reference sequence). The CDR3 has 15 amino acids. V lost 3 bases and J lost 6; bases outside the gene matches: 10. The CDR3 region is CASSFLRDRLGEQYF. The CDR3 DNA sequence: TGTGCCAGCAGTTTCCTCCGGGACAGGTTAGGCGAGCAGTACTTC.

The chain recombines TRBV20-1 with TRBJ1-4; D gene unclear. The CDR3 is made up of 11 amino acids. The germline V gene encodes CDR1 DFQATT and CDR2 SNEGSKA (reference sequence). The CDR3 DNA follows: TGCAGGGTGCTCGCGAATGAAAAACTGTTTTTT. Its translation is CRVLANEKLFF.